The next 30 T cell receptor beta chains were all read from a single sample in a study of CD8+CD57+ T cells in acquired aplastic anemia. Patients chosen for sequencing had CD8+CD57+ cells that had expanded, as shown by flow cytometry. The TCR beta profiling, which covered VDJ combination and CDR3 sequence, was carried out using genomic DNA as the template. TCRdb fed the reads into MiXCR, producing one record per CDR3 protein. There are about 190,000 distinct CDR3 sequences in the sample; just under 50% occur only once, and around 8.8% lies in the top ten. Specimen: sorted CD4+, CD8+, or CD8+CD57+ T cells (not recorded which) from PBMCs. Receptors originate from a human donor with aplastic anemia.

At least ten counts were recorded for this clonotype. The chain uses TRBV6-1 and TRBJ1-6; D unclear. From germline, CDR1 is MNHNS and CDR2 SASEGT. The V and J ends lost 6 bases and 7 bases respectively, with 16 bases between them. The CDR3 contains 15 residues. DNA of the CDR3: TGTGCCAGCAGGGTCAGTGGAACATTAAATTCACCCCTCCACTTT. Translating gives CASRVSGTLNSPLHF.

This clonotype was picked up many times. The chain carries TRBV5-4 and TRBJ1-2, with D perhaps matching TRBD1 (5 bases). CDR3 length: 13 amino acids. Trimming left V 4 bases short and J 3 bases short, with 10 bases between. The germline CDR1 and CDR2 sequences are SGHNT and YYREEE (reference sequence). For the CDR3, the DNA is TGTGCCAGCAGCCCAATGACAGACTATGGCTACACCTTC. Translated: CASSPMTDYGYTF.

The chain recombines TRBV2 with TRBJ2-2, with 8 bases lining up with TRBD1. The CDR3 sequence is 15 residues long. The J segment lost 7 bases and the V segment lost 5 bases, leaving 9 bases of the junction unmatched. Germline V gives CDR1 SNHLY, CDR2 FYNNEI. CDR3 region: CASSMTTGVGGELFF. The CDR3 DNA reads TGTGCCAGCAGTATGACGACAGGGGTGGGCGGGGAGCTGTTTTTT.

At least ten counts were recorded for this clonotype. The chain joins TRBV20-1 to TRBJ1-2, with D uncertain. The CDR3 length is 12 residues. Trimming pared 3 bases from V and 7 bases from J, leaving 12 bases between. Germline assignment: CDR1 DFQATT and CDR2 SNEGSKA (reference sequence). CDR3 nucleotide sequence: TGCAGTGCTAGGGGCGCCCTGGGTGGCTACACCTTC. Protein sequence: CSARGALGGYTF.

This rearrangement joins TRBV29-1 to TRBJ1-6, with D possibly matching TRBD1 (5 bases). This CDR3 comprises 14 residues. CDR1 is SQVTM and CDR2 is ANQGSEA in the germline V gene. Between the trimmed V and J ends, which lost 5 bases and 5 bases, there was a span of 13 bases. CDR3 sequence (DNA): TGCAGCGTTTCTGGGGGAGTGGATAATTCACCCCTCCACTTT. The encoded protein is CSVSGGVDNSPLHF.

The chain links TRBV25-1 to TRBJ2-5; TRBD1 matches 9 bases. The germline CDR1 and CDR2 sequences are MGHDK and SYGVNS. V shed 6 bases, J shed 6 bases, and the junction held 11 bases outside the gene matches. The CDR3 covers 15 residues. The CDR3 sequence: CASSEGQGRAKTQYF. DNA of the CDR3: TGTGCCAGCAGCGAAGGACAGGGGAGGGCAAAGACCCAGTACTTC. Drawing the rest from reference TRBV25-1 and TRBJ2-5, the complete variable domain is EADIYQTPRYLVIGTGKKITLECSQTMGHDKMYWYQQDPGMELHLIHYSYGVNSTEKGDLSSESTVSRIRTEHFPLTLESARPSHTSQYLCASSEGQGRAKTQYFGPGTRLLVL.

This clonotype was counted many times. The J gene is TRBJ2-7, the V gene TRBV6-2 or TRBV6-3; TRBD2 is a possible D gene (5 bases). V lost 6 bases to trimming and J lost 0 bases, with 15 bases between them. This CDR3 has 15 residues. The germline gives CDR1 MNHEY, CDR2 SVGEGT. DNA for the CDR3: TGTGCCAGCAGGATGAAGCGGATGAGCTCCTACGAGCAGTACTTC. Translated, it gives CASRMKRMSSYEQYF.

This clonotype was found many times. The V call is TRBV6-1, the J call TRBJ1-2; D gene ambiguous. This CDR3 spans 15 amino acids. V lost 6 bases, J lost 0 bases, and 14 bases lay in between. Germline CDR1 is MNHNS and CDR2 is SASEGT. The CDR3 DNA sequence: TGTGCCAGCAGGATAACATCCAGCCCTAACTATGGCTACACCTTC. Its protein product is CASRITSSPNYGYTF.

Note on this clonotype: Sequence at one end of the junction differs from germline and may be a read error. V usage is TRBV29-1 and J usage is TRBJ1-5; weak D call: TRBD1 (6 bases). Germline-derived CDR1 and CDR2 are SQVTM and ANQGSEA. There are 14 residues in the CDR3. CDR3 sequence reads: CSVRGVGDNQPPHF. The CDR3 DNA reads as TGCAGCGTTCGTGGAGTGGGGGACAATCAGCCCCCGCATTTT.

The table lists this clonotype with many counts. The rearrangement links TRBV9 to TRBJ2-3, with 10 bases aligning to TRBD2. CDR1 is SGDLS, CDR2 YYNGEE, per germline. The CDR3 has 16 amino acids. With 2 bases clipped from V and 3 bases from J, the junction kept 6 bases outside the gene matches. DNA of the CDR3: TGTGCCAGCAGCGTCGGGGCTAGCGGGAGTACAGATACGCAGTATTTT. This sequence encodes CASSVGASGSTDTQYF.

This clonotype was observed at least ten times. The chain recombines TRBV7-8 with TRBJ1-5; 10 bases are shared with TRBD1. Germline V gene sequence: CDR1 SGHVS, CDR2 FQNEAQ. This CDR3 contains 15 residues. J was trimmed by 4 bases and V by 3 bases; bases with no gene match: 3. The CDR3 spells CASSLGQGINQPQHF. CDR3 DNA sequence: TGTGCCAGCAGCTTGGGACAGGGGATAAATCAGCCCCAGCATTTT.

This clonotype was found a few times. The chain employs TRBV12-3 or TRBV12-4 and TRBJ2-1, with TRBD1 matching over 7 bases. V trimming: 11 bases; J trimming: 0 bases; junction bases outside the gene matches: 10. CDR3 size: 15 residues. The CDR3 loop is CACQQQGISYNEQFF. The CDR3 DNA follows: TGTGCCTGCCAGCAACAGGGGATCTCCTACAATGAGCAGTTCTTC.

This clonotype was seen at least ten times. This chain connects TRBV7-6 to TRBJ2-1; no clear D. The CDR3 has 12 amino acids. With 0 bases removed from V and 6 bases from J, the gap between germline ends came to 3 bases. Germline V gene data show CDR1 as SGHVS and CDR2 as FNYEAQ. The CDR3 DNA reads as TGTGCCAGCAGCTTAGCGGCCAATGAGCAGTTCTTC. Its protein is CASSLAANEQFF.

The rearrangement uses TRBV9 and TRBJ2-1; 7 bases align to TRBD2. CDR3 length equals 16 residues. Trimming removed 4 bases from V and 3 bases from J; junction bases left unmatched: 10. The germline CDR1 and CDR2 sequences are SGDLS and YYNGEE. The CDR3 here is CASSPLSGGNYNEQFF. In nucleotides, the CDR3 is TGTGCCAGCAGCCCATTGTCGGGGGGAAACTACAATGAGCAGTTCTTC.

Details on this clonotype: Just one base apart from a much larger clone, this may be a read error. The chain links TRBV12-3 or TRBV12-4 to TRBJ2-1; possibly TRBD2 for D (6 bases). The CDR3 length is 13 residues. The CDR3 DNA reads TGTGCCAGCAGTTCCCGCCGTACGGGGGAGCAGTCCTTC. Protein product: CASSSRRTGEQSF.

This rearrangement joins TRBV7-8 to TRBJ2-5, with D possibly matching TRBD2 (6 bases). Deletions cut 5 bases from V and 5 bases from J, with 15 bases between. This CDR3 is built from 14 residues. Germline V gene data show CDR1 as SGHVS and CDR2 as FQNEAQ. CDR3 sequence (DNA): TGTGCCAGCAGCGTACGGGACTCGGGGGAGACCCAGTACTTC. Its protein product is CASSVRDSGETQYF.

This clonotype rates as large. J is TRBJ2-7 and V is TRBV2; D is possibly TRBD2 (5 bases). Germline V gene sequence: CDR1 SNHLY, CDR2 FYNNEI. The V and J ends lost 4 bases and 3 bases respectively, with 7 bases between them. This CDR3 comprises 12 residues. For the CDR3, the DNA is TGTGCCAGCAGTGTGAGGGACTACGAGCAGTACTTC. It yields the protein CASSVRDYEQYF.

The chain links TRBV24-1 to TRBJ1-1; 7 nucleotides agree with TRBD1. CDR3 length: 13 residues. V lost 4 bases to trimming and J lost 4 bases; unmatched junction nucleotides: 2. Germline lookup yields CDR1 KGHDR and CDR2 SFDVKD. CDR3 nucleotide sequence: TGTGCCACCAGTGAGACAGGGAGCACTGAAGCTTTCTTT. Translating gives CATSETGSTEAFF.

This rearrangement joins TRBV2 to TRBJ1-2; D gene unclear. Germline V gives CDR1 SNHLY, CDR2 FYNNEI. This CDR3 has 13 residues. V lost 7 bases and J lost 5, with 14 bases in between. The CDR3 sequence: CASNHLKGYGYTF. CDR3 DNA: TGTGCCAGCAACCACCTGAAGGGTTATGGCTACACCTTC.

About this clonotype itself: One junction end disagrees with the germline gene, perhaps due to a read error. The genes are TRBV29-1 and TRBJ1-5, with a possible D match to TRBD1 (6 bases). Germline assignment: CDR1 SQVTM and CDR2 ANQGSEA. The CDR3 runs 16 residues. Written as DNA, the CDR3 is TGCAGCATTGAACCCTTGGGGGCACGGTGGGATCAGCCCCAGCATTTT. Protein: CSIEPLGARWDQPQHF.

By frequency in the sample, this clonotype is medium-sized. The CDR3 sequence: CASSDAYSPLHF. The CDR3 DNA reads as TGCGCCAGCAGTGACGCGTATTCACCCCTCCACTTT. The V and J genes are TRBV10-1 and TRBJ1-6; D ambiguous. Between the trimmed V and J ends, which lost 3 bases and 8 bases, there was a span of 5 bases. The V gene's germline CDR1 is WNHNN and CDR2 SYGVQD (reference sequence). The CDR3 length is 12 residues.

This clonotype was picked up a small number of times. This chain connects TRBV20-1 to TRBJ2-7; TRBD2 matches at 7 bases. Germline CDR1 is DFQATT and CDR2 is SNEGSKA (reference sequence). The CDR3 is made up of 15 amino acids. The V and J ends lost 0 bases and 3 bases, in that order; junction bases with no gene match: 8. The CDR3 here is CSARDEQRDFYEQYF. The DNA for the CDR3 is TGCAGTGCTAGAGATGAGCAGCGGGATTTCTACGAGCAGTACTTC.

This clonotype occurred many times. The chain combines TRBV19 with TRBJ2-1; the match to TRBD2 covers 9 bases. The CDR3 consists of 16 residues. Germline V lookup: CDR1 LNHDA, CDR2 SQIVND (reference sequence). V trimming: 10 bases; J trimming: 1 base; junction bases outside the gene matches: 11. CDR3 sequence (DNA): TGTGCCACTACGAGAAACGCGGGAGGGTCCTACAATGAGCAGTTCTTC. It codes for CATTRNAGGSYNEQFF.

This clonotype was seen repeatedly, ten times or more. The rearrangement joins TRBV9 to TRBJ2-1; 8 bases map to TRBD2. The V and J ends lost 7 bases and 2 bases, in that order; junction bases with no gene match: 5. Germline-derived CDR1 and CDR2 are SGDLS and YYNGEE. The length of the CDR3 is 14 residues. The CDR3 spells CASLASGPYNEQFF. CDR3 DNA: TGTGCCAGCTTAGCTAGCGGGCCCTACAATGAGCAGTTCTTC.

The sample holds many counts of this clonotype. The J gene is TRBJ2-7, the V gene TRBV12-3 or TRBV12-4; 7 bases agree with TRBD1. V shed 6 bases, J shed 2 bases, and the junction held 4 bases outside the gene matches. The CDR3 is 13 residues long. The CDR3 region has the DNA TGTGCCAGCAGGTACGGACAGGCCTACGAGCAGTACTTC. Protein: CASRYGQAYEQYF.

This chain joins TRBV25-1 and TRBJ1-5; D is ambiguous. Per the germline V gene, CDR1 is MGHDK and CDR2 is SYGVNS. The V and J ends lost 2 bases and 2 bases respectively, with 19 bases between them. The CDR3 sequence is 18 residues long. The chain's CDR3 is CASSEGGPLSWGNQPQHF. CDR3 coding DNA: TGTGCCAGCAGTGAAGGCGGCCCGCTTTCGTGGGGCAATCAGCCCCAGCATTTT.

This chain joins TRBV3-1 and TRBJ2-5; 11 nucleotides align to TRBD2. Trimming removed 3 bases from V and 5 bases from J; junction bases left unmatched: 5. The CDR3 spans 15 residues. Germline V gene lookup returns CDR1 LGHDT and CDR2 YNNKEL (reference sequence). The CDR3 coding sequence is TGTGCCAGCAGCCAGACTAGCGGGGTTGGTGAGACCCAGTACTTC. Protein: CASSQTSGVGETQYF.

The V and J genes are TRBV20-1 and TRBJ1-2, with a possible D match to TRBD1 (5 bases). Germline CDR1 is DFQATT and CDR2 is SNEGSKA (reference sequence). The CDR3 is 14 amino acids. V gave up 3 bases and J gave up 3 bases, with 14 bases separating them. In DNA, the CDR3 is TGCAGTGCTAGCGACTCGGACACGGACTATGGCTACACCTTC. Its translation is CSASDSDTDYGYTF.

The CDR3 region is CASSHLEGADEQFF. The CDR3 nucleotides are TGTGCCAGTAGCCACTTAGAGGGGGCGGATGAGCAGTTCTTC. The chain couples TRBV19 to TRBJ2-1; 7 bases align to TRBD1. The length of the CDR3 is 14 residues. Per the germline V gene, CDR1 is LNHDA and CDR2 is SQIVND (reference sequence). The V segment lost 6 bases and the J segment 8 bases; nucleotides outside the gene matches: 10.

This clonotype was counted a single time. The genes are TRBV7-2 and TRBJ1-2, with D perhaps TRBD1 (5 bases). The germline V gene has CDR1 SGHTA and CDR2 FQGNSA. The V gene lost 4 bases and the J gene lost 0 bases, with 9 bases spanning the gap. CDR3 length: 14 amino acids. The CDR3 coding sequence is TGTGCCAGCAGCTCTTCGACAGCTAACTATGGCTACACCTTC. The encoded protein is CASSSSTANYGYTF.